The present T cell receptor (beta chain) was sequenced within a study of blood T cell repertoires in COVID-19. Study background: Whether acute or convalescent, the COVID-19 samples came from the United States, Italy and Spain.

This clone has only a few counts. Trimming took 3 bases from V and 5 from J; bases not matched to a gene: 7. CDR3 length: 14 amino acids. CDR1 and CDR2 (germline): SQVTM, ANQGSEA. The method was immunoSEQ multiplex PCR; TCRdb's version includes in-frame clones alone and lacks a portion of them. The repertoire holds 70,000 to 80,000 clones, with around 91% as singletons. Input material: peripheral blood. The J gene is TRBJ2-5, the V gene TRBV29-1; TRBD1 agrees at 9 bases. The source of this sequence is a human donor in a cohort sampled during active COVID-19. The CDR3 here is CSVDRDRVSETQYF. CDR3 in DNA: TGCAGCGTTGACCGGGACAGGGTGTCGGAGACCCAGTACTTC.